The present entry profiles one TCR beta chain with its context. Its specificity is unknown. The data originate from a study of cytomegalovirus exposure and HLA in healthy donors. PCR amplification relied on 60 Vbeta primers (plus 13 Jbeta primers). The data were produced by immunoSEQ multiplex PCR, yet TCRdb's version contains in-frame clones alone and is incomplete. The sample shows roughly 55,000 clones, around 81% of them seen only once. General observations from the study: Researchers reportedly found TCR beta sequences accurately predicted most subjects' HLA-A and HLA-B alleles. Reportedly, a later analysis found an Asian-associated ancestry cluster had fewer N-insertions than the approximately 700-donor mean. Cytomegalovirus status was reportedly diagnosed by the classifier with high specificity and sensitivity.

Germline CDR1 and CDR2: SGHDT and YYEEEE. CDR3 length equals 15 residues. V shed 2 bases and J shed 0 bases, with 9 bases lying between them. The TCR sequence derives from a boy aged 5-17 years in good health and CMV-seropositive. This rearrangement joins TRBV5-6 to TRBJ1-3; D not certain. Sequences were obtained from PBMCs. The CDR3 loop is CASSFSIHSGNTIYF. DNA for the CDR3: TGTGCCAGCAGCTTCTCAATACACTCTGGAAACACCATATATTTT.